These 16 T cell receptor beta chains originate from one sample sequenced in a study of T cell changes during pregnancy in multiple sclerosis. Profiling relied on immunoSEQ multiplex PCR, and the TCRdb table lists in-frame clones only, not all of them. The table records fewer than 90,000 clones, approximately 95% of them present only once. The material was peripheral blood, obtained after pregnancy. All receptors come from a female donor in good health, enrolled as a control in a pregnancy study.

The DNA for the CDR3 is TGCGCCAGCAGGGAATCACAGGGGGCGCGGATCGGGGAGCTGTTTTTT. This sequence encodes CASRESQGARIGELFF. This chain uses TRBV5-1 with TRBJ2-2; TRBD1 aligns across 9 bases. Unmatched junction bases numbered 12, after V lost 5 bases and J lost 7 bases. Germline assignment: CDR1 SGHRS and CDR2 YFSETQ. The CDR3 spans 16 residues.

This clone came up a few times. The V and J genes are TRBV5-1 and TRBJ2-1; D may be TRBD1 (6 bases). Germline V gene sequence: CDR1 SGHRS, CDR2 YFSETQ. V lost 4 bases to trimming and J lost 10 bases, with 9 bases between them. The CDR3 extends over 11 amino acids. The CDR3 DNA sequence: TGCGCCAGCAGCCCGGGGACAGAGCAGTTCTTC. It translates to CASSPGTEQFF.

The chain's CDR3 is CASSEASRGGTEAFF. The CDR3 nucleotides are TGTGCCAGCAGTGAAGCGTCCAGAGGAGGCACTGAAGCTTTCTTT. The chain is built from TRBV6-1 and TRBJ1-1; the D is unclear. CDR1 and CDR2 (germline): MNHNS, SASEGT. V gave up 0 bases and J gave up 4 bases, with 12 bases separating them. The CDR3 contains 15 residues.

The V gene is TRBV6-1, the J gene TRBJ2-1, with TRBD2 identical over 12 bases. Germline V gives CDR1 MNHNS, CDR2 SASEGT. CDR3 length equals 16 residues. V lost 3 bases and J lost 5; bases outside the gene matches: 5. CDR3 sequence reads: CASSDRTSGANNEQFF. CDR3 DNA: TGTGCCAGCAGTGACCGGACTAGCGGGGCAAACAATGAGCAGTTCTTC.

This clone was seen only once. CDR3 sequence: CASRESGNEQFF. CDR3 bases: TGTGCCAGCAGGGAGTCTGGCAATGAGCAGTTCTTC. V is TRBV6-6 and J is TRBJ2-1; D uncertain. The CDR3 extends over 12 amino acids. V was cut by 6 bases and J by 6 bases, with 9 bases left in between. The germline CDR1 and CDR2 sequences are MNHNY and SVGAGI (reference sequence).

This clone has just one count. A single base separates this from a much larger clone, so it may be a read error. The chain employs TRBV4-2 and TRBJ2-7; TRBD2 aligns across 7 bases. CDR3 length equals 14 residues. With 1 base clipped from V and 2 bases from J, the junction kept 2 bases outside the gene matches. The germline CDR1 and CDR2 sequences are LGHNA and YNFKEQ. CDR3: CASSQGAGAYEQYF. The DNA of the CDR3 is TGTGCCAGCAGCCAAGGGGCGGGGGCCTACGAGCAGTACTTC.

This rearrangement joins TRBV25-1 to TRBJ2-7, with unresolved D. Germline V gene sequence: CDR1 MGHDK, CDR2 SYGVNS. The CDR3 is 13 amino acids. The V end was cut by 0 bases, the J end by 6 bases, with 9 bases between. The CDR3 bases are TGTGCCAGCAGTGAATATAGTGGGCTCGAGCAGTACTTC. Translated, it gives CASSEYSGLEQYF.

The chain employs TRBV6-6 and TRBJ2-7, with D tentatively TRBD1 (6 bases). CDR3 length: 13 residues. V shed 6 bases and J shed 3 bases, with 12 bases lying between them. Germline values: CDR1 MNHNY, CDR2 SVGAGI (reference sequence). For the CDR3, the DNA is TGTGCCAGCAGCCGGGACAACTACTACGAGCAGTACTTC. Its translation: CASSRDNYYEQYF.

This sequence joins TRBV5-1 and TRBJ2-2; a possible D gene is TRBD1 (5 bases). The germline V and J ends were trimmed by 0 bases and 5 bases, with 8 bases remaining between them. CDR1 is SGHRS, CDR2 YFSETQ, per germline. The CDR3 is 14 residues long. DNA for the CDR3: TGCGCCAGCAGCTTGGGACAGCGAACCGGGGAGCTGTTTTTT. Protein product: CASSLGQRTGELFF.

V usage is TRBV5-4 and J usage is TRBJ2-7; 9 bases map to TRBD2. V trimming: 5 bases; J trimming: 2 bases; junction bases outside the gene matches: 8. The germline V gene encodes CDR1 SGHNT and CDR2 YYREEE (reference sequence). This CDR3 is built from 15 residues. The CDR3 reads CASRPAGGSTYEQYF. The CDR3 DNA reads as TGTGCCAGCAGACCAGCGGGAGGCTCCACCTACGAGCAGTACTTC.

V and J are TRBV6-1 and TRBJ1-5; 7 nucleotides match TRBD1. Germline CDR1 MNHNS, CDR2 SASEGT. V lost 4 bases to trimming and J lost 3 bases; unmatched junction nucleotides: 6. This CDR3 spans 15 amino acids. CDR3 region: CASSVGDRANQPQHF. In DNA form, the CDR3 reads TGTGCCAGCAGTGTTGGAGACAGGGCCAATCAGCCCCAGCATTTT.

This chain links TRBV7-7 with TRBJ2-1; 7 bases align to TRBD2. The V gene end was trimmed by 2 bases and the J gene end by 9 bases; junction bases not matched to a gene: 1. This CDR3 comprises 12 residues. Per the germline V gene, CDR1 is SSHAT and CDR2 is FNYEAQ (reference sequence). The CDR3 region has the DNA TGTGCCAGCAGCTTACCGGGAGGTGAGCAGTTCTTC. This translates into CASSLPGGEQFF.

The rearrangement links TRBV4-1 to TRBJ1-5; 7 nucleotides agree with TRBD1. The trim removed 3 bases at V and 3 bases at J, leaving 8 bases unmatched. CDR3 length: 16 amino acids. Per the germline V gene, CDR1 is MGHRA and CDR2 is YSYEKL. The CDR3 loop reads CASSHRKGASNQPQHF. In DNA, the CDR3 is TGCGCCAGCAGCCACCGAAAGGGGGCCTCCAATCAGCCCCAGCATTTT.

The chain employs TRBV5-1 and TRBJ1-1; maybe TRBD1 (5 bases). CDR3 length: 12 amino acids. Germline V gene data show CDR1 as SGHRS and CDR2 as YFSETQ. V was clipped by 0 bases and J by 7 bases, with 7 bases between them. The CDR3 DNA reads TGCGCCAGCAGCTTGGACAGGTTTGAAGCTTTCTTT. Its protein is CASSLDRFEAFF.

This clone was observed once. The chain joins TRBV28 to TRBJ2-1, with 7 positions matching TRBD1. J lost 5 bases, V lost 3 bases, and 10 bases had no gene match. This CDR3 is built from 16 residues. Germline assignment: CDR1 MDHEN and CDR2 SYDVKM. The CDR3 nucleotides read TGTGCCAGCAGTTTCGACCCCGGGACAGAAGACAATGAGCAGTTCTTC. This sequence encodes CASSFDPGTEDNEQFF.

This sequence joins TRBV7-2 and TRBJ2-7; TRBD2 aligns across 9 bases. This CDR3 region has 15 residues. CDR1 SGHTA and CDR2 FQGNSA come from the germline V gene. V gave up 10 bases and J gave up 3 bases; unmatched junction bases: 13. CDR3 loop: CATSSSAGGFYEQYF. In nucleotides, the CDR3 is TGTGCCACCTCGTCGTCAGCGGGAGGCTTCTACGAGCAGTACTTC.